A single sample is the source of the 14 T cell receptor beta chains below, sequenced in a study of T cell repertoires in cytomegalovirus infection. TCRdb re-analysed the reads in MiXCR, keeping a single row per CDR3 protein. The profile shows about 180,000 distinct CDR3 sequences, about a fifth of them singletons. Antigen specificity for these receptors is unknown. The material was CD8+ T cells from cultured PBMCs, obtained from culture after CMV antigen stimulation. The receptors were sampled from a human donor in good health (CMV status not recorded). Some clones in this sample may be carry-over from other donors' samples.

This clonotype was counted a few times. J is TRBJ1-2 and V is TRBV4-1, with D uncertain. V was clipped by 0 bases and J by 2 bases, with 10 bases between them. This CDR3 contains 15 residues. In germline, CDR1 is MGHRA, CDR2 YSYEKL. Here the CDR3 reads CASSQESFQNYGYTF. CDR3 DNA sequence: TGCGCCAGCAGCCAAGAATCTTTTCAGAACTATGGCTACACCTTC.

This clonotype showed up just once. V gene TRBV12-3 or TRBV12-4 combines with J gene TRBJ1-1, with 7 positions matching TRBD1. Losses at the gene ends were 3 bases for V and 4 bases for J; bases not matched to a gene: 8. The CDR3 totals 15 residues. The CDR3 spells CASSLGTDRATEAFF. DNA for the CDR3: TGTGCCAGCAGTTTGGGGACCGACAGGGCCACTGAAGCTTTCTTT.

The chain has TRBV19 and TRBJ1-1; D perhaps matches TRBD1 (5 bases). CDR1 and CDR2 (germline): LNHDA, SQIVND (reference sequence). The CDR3 covers 13 residues. The V gene lost 4 bases and the J gene lost 5 bases, with 11 bases spanning the gap. The CDR3 sequence is CASSTSGVTEAFF. For the CDR3, the DNA is TGTGCCAGTAGTACATCGGGGGTTACTGAAGCTTTCTTT.

The chain joins TRBV6-6 to TRBJ2-7; 9 bases match TRBD1. Germline V lookup: CDR1 MNHNY, CDR2 SVGAGI (reference sequence). The CDR3 runs 15 residues. With V trimmed by 2 bases and J by 8 bases, 10 bases remained unmatched. The CDR3 nucleotides are TGTGCCAGCAGTTACGAGGGGACAGGGCCATCGAAGCAGTACTTC. Its protein product is CASSYEGTGPSKQYF.

J is TRBJ2-7 and V is TRBV7-2, with 7 bases lining up with TRBD1. The CDR3 extends over 15 amino acids. After removal of 1 base from V and 3 bases from J, the junction contained 6 bases not matched to a gene. Germline CDR1 reads SGHTA; CDR2 reads FQGNSA. CDR3 amino acids: CASSLGTGDYYEQYF. For the CDR3, the DNA is TGTGCCAGCAGCTTAGGGACAGGCGATTACTACGAGCAGTACTTC.

This chain joins TRBV7-9 and TRBJ1-1, with D possibly TRBD1 on 5 matching bases. Germline V lookup: CDR1 SEHNR, CDR2 FQNEAQ (reference sequence). V dropped 2 bases and J dropped 6 bases, with 13 bases sitting between them. The CDR3 runs to 14 residues. CDR3: CASSLPDRGSEAFF. CDR3 coding DNA: TGTGCCAGCAGCTTACCCGACAGAGGCTCTGAAGCTTTCTTT.

The V gene is TRBV7-9, the J gene TRBJ2-5; D is unclear. CDR1 and CDR2 (germline): SEHNR, FQNEAQ (reference sequence). Trimming removed 5 bases at V and 5 bases at J, with 18 bases between. The CDR3 consists of 15 residues. CDR3 loop: CASSTPTGPPETQYF. The DNA of the CDR3 is TGTGCCAGCAGCACACCTACCGGGCCCCCGGAGACCCAGTACTTC.

This clonotype was detected only a few times. V usage is TRBV11-2 and J usage is TRBJ2-2, with D unresolved. Germline CDR1 SGHAT, CDR2 FQNNGV. The ends were cut back, 5 bases at V and 0 bases at J, with 19 bases in the middle. The CDR3 is 18 amino acids. CDR3 bases: TGTGCCAGCAGCCCTTACGGTATACACGGAGCGAACACCGGGGAGCTGTTTTTT. Its translation is CASSPYGIHGANTGELFF. The whole variable domain, remainder taken from reference TRBV11-2 and TRBJ2-2, is EAGVAQSPRYKIIEKRQSVAFWCNPISGHATLYWYQQILGQGPKLLIQFQNNGVVDDSQLPKDRFSAERLKGVDSTLKIQPAKLEDSAVYLCASSPYGIHGANTGELFFGEGSRLTVL.

This clonotype was seen only a few times. This chain joins TRBV4-3 and TRBJ1-2, with TRBD1 matching over 7 bases. The CDR3 is made up of 17 amino acids. V lost 0 bases to trimming and J lost 1 base; unmatched junction nucleotides: 8. Germline V gene lookup returns CDR1 LGHNA and CDR2 YSLEER. As DNA, the CDR3 is TGCGCCAGCAGCCAAGATGTGACAGGGATCATTAACTATGGCTACACCTTC. Its translation is CASSQDVTGIINYGYTF.

This chain connects TRBV12-3 or TRBV12-4 to TRBJ2-5, with D unresolved. CDR3 length: 14 residues. Trimming took off 0 bases at V and 5 bases at J, with 10 bases between the two ends. The CDR3 nucleotides read TGTGCCAGCAGTTTAGCTGGGATTGCGGAGACCCAGTACTTC. Translating it yields CASSLAGIAETQYF.

This chain joins TRBV7-2 and TRBJ1-2; unclear D gene. The germline V and J ends were trimmed by 5 bases and 4 bases, with 17 bases remaining between them. CDR3 length: 15 residues. Germline CDR1 reads SGHTA; CDR2 reads FQGNSA. The CDR3 loop is CASSRRPGDRYGYTF. The CDR3 region has the DNA TGTGCCAGCAGCCGTCGGCCCGGAGACCGCTATGGCTACACCTTC.

The chain uses TRBV20-1 and TRBJ1-6; D is possibly TRBD1 (6 bases). CDR1 DFQATT and CDR2 SNEGSKA come from the germline V gene (reference sequence). The V gene lost 2 bases and the J gene lost 2 bases, with 10 bases spanning the gap. The CDR3 has 15 residues. The CDR3 DNA sequence: TGCAGTGCTAGATTTAACAGGGCCTATAATTCACCCCTCCACTTT. Protein sequence: CSARFNRAYNSPLHF.

The chain recombines TRBV7-8 with TRBJ2-7, with D unclear. V was shortened by 4 bases and J by 4 bases, with 11 bases between the two germline ends. The length of the CDR3 is 13 residues. The germline gives CDR1 SGHVS, CDR2 FQNEAQ. Here the CDR3 DNA reads TGTGCCAGCAGCTCCGGGTCGCGATACGAGCAGTACTTC. It is translated as CASSSGSRYEQYF. Looking up the rest from reference TRBV7-8 and TRBJ2-7 gives the full variable domain: GAGVSQSPRYKVAKRGQDVALRCDPISGHVSLFWYQQALGQGPEFLTYFQNEAQLDKSGLPSDRFFAERPEGSVSTLKIQRTQQEDSAVYLCASSSGSRYEQYFGPGTRLTVT.

The V call is TRBV4-3, the J call TRBJ2-7, with TRBD1 matching 10 bases. The CDR3 loop spans 17 amino acids. Looked up from germline, CDR1 is LGHNA and CDR2 is YSLEER. The J segment lost 4 bases and the V segment lost 4 bases, leaving 13 bases of the junction unmatched. This CDR3 reads CASSLFPGTGEAYEQYF. In DNA, the CDR3 is TGCGCCAGCAGCCTCTTTCCAGGGACAGGGGAAGCTTACGAGCAGTACTTC.